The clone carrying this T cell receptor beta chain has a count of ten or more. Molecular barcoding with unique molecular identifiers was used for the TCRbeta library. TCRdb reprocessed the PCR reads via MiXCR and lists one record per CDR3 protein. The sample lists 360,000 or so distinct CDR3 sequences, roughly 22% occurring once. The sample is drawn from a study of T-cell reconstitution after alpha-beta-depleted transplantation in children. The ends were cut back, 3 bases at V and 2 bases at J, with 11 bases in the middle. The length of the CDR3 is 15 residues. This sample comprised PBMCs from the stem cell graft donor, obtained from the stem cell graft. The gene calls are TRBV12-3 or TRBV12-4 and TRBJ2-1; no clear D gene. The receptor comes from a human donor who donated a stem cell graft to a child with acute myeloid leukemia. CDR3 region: CASSFVEITYNEQFF. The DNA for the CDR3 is TGTGCCAGCAGTTTCGTGGAGATCACCTACAATGAGCAGTTCTTC.